This T cell receptor (beta chain) came from a study of blood T cell repertoires in COVID-19. The repertoire was sequenced with immunoSEQ multiplex PCR; TCRdb's copy has only in-frame clones and lacks some. The data contain some 150,000 clones, more than 80% of them singletons. About this clone: The junction differs from germline at one of its ends, possibly a read error.

This CDR3 spans 13 amino acids. CDR1 and CDR2 from the germline V gene are MNHEY and SVGAGI. The receptor was derived from a human donor in a cohort sampled during active COVID-19. The rearrangement links TRBV6-5 to TRBJ1-2; 7 nucleotides line up with TRBD1. Sample: peripheral blood. CDR3 sequence (DNA): TGTGCCAGCAGTCTCCAGGGGGATTACGATCCCTCCTTC. It translates to CASSLQGDYDPSF.